Detailed here is one T cell receptor (beta chain). Its antigen is not identified. Clones were sequenced by immunoSEQ multiplex PCR, and TCRdb holds only the in-frame ones, with some missing. Among a few hundred thousand clones listed, around 96% were seen once. The germline V gene encodes CDR1 SGHNT and CDR2 YYREEE (reference sequence). The CDR3 has 13 amino acids. Trimming took 4 bases from V and 10 from J, leaving 14 bases between them. This specimen comes from a study of shared clonotypes between healthy human individuals. Whole-study results and caveats: Naive subsets typically showed greater estimated richness than memory subsets. When naive CD4 clonotypes were compared across a few donors, 4% to 6.5% were shared.

The receptor was derived from a man in his thirties or forties in good health. The rearrangement uses TRBV5-4 and TRBJ1-4; D perhaps matches TRBD1 (5 bases). The sequencing input was memory CD8+ T cells sorted from blood. The subset denotes: CD45RO+ cells pooled with CCR7-negative TemRA cells. CDR3 amino acids: CASSPDPGRKLFF. The CDR3, as DNA: TGTGCCAGCAGCCCAGACCCAGGGAGAAAACTGTTTTTT.